One sample yielded the 2 T cell receptor beta chains listed below, sequenced in a study of T-cell memory formation after mild COVID-19. One entry per CDR3 protein results from TCRdb running MiXCR on the 5' RACE reads. The table shows 110,000 to 150,000 distinct CDR3 sequences, with almost 25% occurring only once. Sequenced sample: PBMCs or a T cell subset sorted from them (not recorded which). These receptors came from an adult woman who had mild COVID-19 (a few samples of this study predate the infection). Cell type and time point are not known.

The rearrangement joins TRBV7-2 to TRBJ2-7; 9 bases are shared with TRBD1. CDR3 length: 15 amino acids. CDR1 is SGHTA, CDR2 FQGNSA, per germline. V dropped 1 base and J dropped 2; count of bases not matched to a gene: 3. The DNA for the CDR3 is TGTGCCAGCAGCTTAGGGGGACAGGGCCCCTACGAGCAGTACTTC. Translated, it gives CASSLGGQGPYEQYF.

Only a few counts were recorded for this clonotype. The chain joins TRBV29-1 to TRBJ2-7, with a possible D match to TRBD2 (5 bases). V was pared by 3 bases and J by 2 bases, with 11 bases between. The CDR3 is 13 amino acids. Germline V CDR1 and CDR2: SQVTM, ANQGSEA. The CDR3: CSVEFGVPYEQYF. The DNA of the CDR3 is TGCAGCGTTGAGTTCGGGGTACCCTACGAGCAGTACTTC.